These 18 T cell receptor beta chains originate from one sample sequenced in a study of Graves' ophthalmopathy and Graves' hyperthyroidism. RNA transcripts provided the template for amplifying TCR beta CDR3 regions. HTBI primers were employed in first-round RT-PCR, then a second-round multiplex PCR followed. Via MiXCR, TCRdb re-called the multiplex PCR reads, giving one row per CDR3 protein. The sample lists around 170,000 distinct CDR3 sequences; less than 45% were seen once. Sequencing was performed on peripheral blood. These TCRs come from a woman aged 40 to 50 with Graves' ophthalmopathy.

This clonotype has a count of ten or more. The chain carries TRBV6-1 and TRBJ2-5, with TRBD2 matching over 8 bases. Trimming took 6 bases from V and 1 from J; bases not matched to a gene: 4. CDR1 is MNHNS and CDR2 is SASEGT in the germline V gene. This CDR3 region has 14 residues. Here the CDR3 DNA reads TGTGCCAGCAGCCCACTAGCGGTCCAAGAGACCCAGTACTTC. Translating gives CASSPLAVQETQYF.

This clonotype came up once. The chain couples TRBV12-3 or TRBV12-4 to TRBJ2-5; D may match TRBD1 or TRBD2 (5 bases each). Deletions cut 3 bases from V and 2 bases from J, with 13 bases between. The CDR3 sequence is 15 residues long. Written as DNA, the CDR3 is TGTGCCAGCAGTTTGGGAAGGGACGCTCAAGAGACCCAGTACTTC. Its protein is CASSLGRDAQETQYF.

V gene TRBV7-3 combines with J gene TRBJ1-1; no clear D gene. Germline loops: CDR1 SGHTA, CDR2 FQGTGA. Trimming pared 4 bases from V and 0 bases from J, leaving 9 bases between. The CDR3 spans 14 residues. CDR3 coding DNA: TGTGCCAGCAGCTCCAACGGGTTGAACACTGAAGCTTTCTTT. It translates to CASSSNGLNTEAFF.

This clonotype appeared many times. The genes are TRBV6-2 or TRBV6-3 and TRBJ2-1, with D possibly matching TRBD1 (9 bases). Looked up from germline, CDR1 is MNHEY and CDR2 is SVGEGT. The CDR3 covers 16 residues. The V end lost 5 bases, the J end lost 10 bases, and 24 bases lay between the germline ends. In DNA, the CDR3 is TGTGCCAGCAGTGACGGACAGGGGCCCGGCGGGGGGGAGCAGTTCTTC. This translates into CASSDGQGPGGGEQFF.

This clonotype appeared a single time. This chain uses TRBV7-2 with TRBJ2-5; 8 bases fit TRBD2. CDR1 and CDR2 from the germline V gene are SGHTA and FQGNSA. CDR3 length: 14 residues. J was trimmed by 4 bases and V by 4 bases; bases with no gene match: 5. The CDR3 is CASSSVAGRETQYF. In DNA, the CDR3 is TGTGCCAGCAGCTCGGTAGCGGGGAGAGAGACCCAGTACTTC.

There are many counts of this clonotype. The J gene is TRBJ2-7, the V gene TRBV27; TRBD2 might be the D (6 bases). V was shortened by 6 bases and J by 3 bases, with 18 bases between the two germline ends. Looked up from germline, CDR1 is MNHEY and CDR2 is SMNVEV (reference sequence). This CDR3 region has 15 residues. CDR3 nucleotide sequence: TGTGCCAGCAGCTTGGGGGGACCGCCTAACTACGAGCAGTACTTC. Its translation is CASSLGGPPNYEQYF.

The chain couples TRBV12-3 or TRBV12-4 to TRBJ1-1; weak D call: TRBD1 (5 bases). The CDR3 has 15 amino acids. V was pared by 2 bases and J by 3 bases, with 13 bases between. In DNA form, the CDR3 reads TGTGCCAGCAGTTTAATGGCAGGGAGCTACACTGAAGCTTTCTTT. Protein sequence: CASSLMAGSYTEAFF.

The sample holds many counts of this clonotype. This rearrangement joins TRBV3-1 to TRBJ1-5; no reliable D call. The V gene lost 0 bases and the J gene lost 7 bases, with 4 bases spanning the gap. Germline loops: CDR1 LGHDT, CDR2 YNNKEL (reference sequence). There are 12 residues in the CDR3. CDR3 bases: TGTGCCAGCAGCCAAGACGACCAGCCCCAGCATTTT. It specifies CASSQDDQPQHF.

This clonotype was recorded many times. V and J are TRBV7-3 and TRBJ2-7, with D tentatively TRBD2 (6 bases). The length of the CDR3 is 9 residues. Germline values: CDR1 SGHTA, CDR2 FQGTGA. Trimming removed 9 bases from V and 6 bases from J, with 6 bases in between. CDR3 in amino acids: CARGGEQYF. CDR3 DNA sequence: TGTGCCAGGGGGGGCGAGCAGTACTTC.

The table lists this clonotype with many counts. V gene TRBV28 combines with J gene TRBJ1-2, with D unclear. The V gene's germline CDR1 is MDHEN and CDR2 SYDVKM. V was trimmed by 5 bases and J by 5 bases, leaving 12 bases between them. The CDR3 length is 13 residues. The CDR3 coding sequence is TGTGCCAGCAGTCCCGGCGGGGTTTATGGCTACACCTTC. It encodes CASSPGGVYGYTF.

Many counts were recorded for this clonotype. V is TRBV20-1 and J is TRBJ2-7; 8 bases agree with TRBD1. V trimming: 5 bases; J trimming: 2 bases; junction bases outside the gene matches: 5. CDR1 is DFQATT and CDR2 is SNEGSKA in the germline V gene (reference sequence). CDR3 length: 13 amino acids. The CDR3 loop reads CSALDRVAYEQYF. DNA of the CDR3: TGCAGTGCTTTGGACAGGGTAGCCTACGAGCAGTACTTC.

This clonotype has ten or more counts. The chain carries TRBV14 and TRBJ1-6; D may be TRBD1 (6 bases). The CDR3 totals 14 residues. Trimming took off 2 bases at V and 10 bases at J, with 12 bases between the two ends. Germline V lookup: CDR1 SGHDN, CDR2 FVKESK. The CDR3 spells CASSQTGRGSPLHF. Written as DNA, the CDR3 is TGTGCCAGCAGCCAAACAGGGCGGGGGTCACCCCTCCACTTT. Supplemented by reference TRBV14 and TRBJ1-6, the full variable domain reads EAGVTQFPSHSVIEKGQTVTLRCDPISGHDNLYWYRRVMGKEIKFLLHFVKESKQDESGMPNNRFLAERTGGTYSTLKVQPAELEDSGVYFCASSQTGRGSPLHFGNGTRLTVT.

The chain's CDR3 is CASGLSPRETQYF. The CDR3 DNA follows: TGTGCCAGCGGATTATCGCCCCGGGAGACCCAGTACTTC. The chain couples TRBV27 to TRBJ2-5; D gene ambiguous. The germline V gene has CDR1 MNHEY and CDR2 SMNVEV (reference sequence). V dropped 8 bases and J dropped 5 bases, with 15 bases sitting between them. The length of the CDR3 is 13 residues.

This clonotype was seen at least ten times. This chain joins TRBV4-1 and TRBJ1-5, with D unclear. Per the germline V gene, CDR1 is MGHRA and CDR2 is YSYEKL. There are 14 residues in the CDR3. V was pared by 1 base and J by 5 bases, with 9 bases between. The CDR3 loop is CASSQVGVDQPQHF. The CDR3 DNA reads TGCGCCAGCAGCCAAGTCGGGGTAGATCAGCCCCAGCATTTT.

The sample holds many counts of this clonotype. The chain links TRBV5-1 to TRBJ2-6, with a weak D call TRBD1 (6 bases). In germline, CDR1 is SGHRS, CDR2 YFSETQ. The CDR3 covers 14 residues. The ends were cut back, 8 bases at V and 2 bases at J, with 11 bases in the middle. The CDR3, as DNA: TGCGCCAGTAAACAGGGTACTGGGGCCAACGTCCTGACTTTC. It yields the protein CASKQGTGANVLTF.

V and J are TRBV6-2 or TRBV6-3 and TRBJ1-2; 7 bases match TRBD1. This CDR3 spans 15 amino acids. CDR1 and CDR2 from the germline V gene are MNHEY and SVGEGT. Trimming cost V 4 bases and J 4 bases; bases outside gene matches: 9. CDR3 bases: TGTGCCAGCAGTTCCGCCGACAGGGCAGGCTATGGCTACACCTTC. Its translation: CASSSADRAGYGYTF.

In this sample, this clonotype turned up a few times. The chain employs TRBV10-3 and TRBJ1-1; D remains ambiguous. V was clipped by 0 bases and J by 0 bases, with 8 bases between them. CDR1 and CDR2 (germline): ENHRY, SYGVKD. This CDR3 is 15 amino acids long. The CDR3 bases are TGTGCCATCAGTGAGTCAGTCAGTATGAACACTGAAGCTTTCTTT. Its protein is CAISESVSMNTEAFF.

This chain connects TRBV12-3 or TRBV12-4 to TRBJ2-2; D is unresolved. CDR3 length equals 16 residues. Trimming removed 5 bases at V and 6 bases at J, with 19 bases between. In DNA form, the CDR3 reads TGTGCCAGCAGTGCTAAATCGGACCTCCCTGCCGGGGAGCTGTTTTTT. It encodes CASSAKSDLPAGELFF.